The sequence of this T cell receptor beta chain was determined in a study of vaccination and CD4 T cells after COVID-19. The CDR3 is 15 amino acids. Between the trimmed V and J ends, which lost 1 base and 3 bases, there was a span of 12 bases. Germline assignment: CDR1 SGHTA and CDR2 FQGTGA. The treatment here: approximately 9-day PBMC culture with coronavirus spike peptide pools or control peptides (ViraFEST assay). Notes on this clonotype: What it binds is not known.

Study-level findings and limits: Convalescent patients had a median roughly 86% of post-vaccine SARS-CoV-2-reactive clones that were detected only after vaccination, not before it.

The Oncomine TCR Beta short-read assay was applied to DNA of cultured CD4+ T cells. TCRdb reprocessed the PCR reads via MiXCR and lists one record per CDR3 protein. The sample lists roughly 16,000 distinct CDR3 sequences, about 55% occurring once. The clonotype comes from a human donor who had recovered from COVID-19. The material was CD4+ T cells from blood, cultured in vitro, obtained before SARS-CoV-2 vaccination. This chain joins TRBV7-3 and TRBJ1-1; D unclear. The CDR3 DNA sequence: TGTGCCAGCAGCTTAAGTCCGCTTCGGGACACTGAAGCTTTCTTT. Protein: CASSLSPLRDTEAFF.